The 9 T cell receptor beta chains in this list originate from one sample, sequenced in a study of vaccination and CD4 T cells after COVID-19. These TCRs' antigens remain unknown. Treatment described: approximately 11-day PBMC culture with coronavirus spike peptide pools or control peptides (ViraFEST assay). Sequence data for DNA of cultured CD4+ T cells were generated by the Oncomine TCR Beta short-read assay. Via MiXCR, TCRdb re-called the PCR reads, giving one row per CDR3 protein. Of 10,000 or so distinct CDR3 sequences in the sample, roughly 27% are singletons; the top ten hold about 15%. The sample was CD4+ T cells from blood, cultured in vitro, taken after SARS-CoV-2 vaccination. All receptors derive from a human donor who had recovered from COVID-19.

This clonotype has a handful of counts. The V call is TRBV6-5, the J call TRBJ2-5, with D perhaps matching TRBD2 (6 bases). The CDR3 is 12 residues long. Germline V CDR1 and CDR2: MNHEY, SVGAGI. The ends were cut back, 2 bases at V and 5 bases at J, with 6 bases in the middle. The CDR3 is CASSYLAETQYF. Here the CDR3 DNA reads TGTGCCAGCAGTTACCTAGCGGAGACCCAGTACTTC.

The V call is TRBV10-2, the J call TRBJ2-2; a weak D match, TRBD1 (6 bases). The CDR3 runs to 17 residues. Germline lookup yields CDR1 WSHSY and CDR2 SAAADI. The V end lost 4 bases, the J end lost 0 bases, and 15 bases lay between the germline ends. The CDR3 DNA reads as TGCGCCAGCAGTGTAGGCTGGGGGACACCGAACACCGGGGAGCTGTTTTTT. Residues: CASSVGWGTPNTGELFF.

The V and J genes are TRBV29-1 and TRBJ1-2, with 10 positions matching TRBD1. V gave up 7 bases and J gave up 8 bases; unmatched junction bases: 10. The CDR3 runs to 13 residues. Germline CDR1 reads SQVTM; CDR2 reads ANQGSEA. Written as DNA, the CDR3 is TGCAGCGCTGTAGACAGGGGGCAAAGAGGCTACACCTTC. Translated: CSAVDRGQRGYTF.

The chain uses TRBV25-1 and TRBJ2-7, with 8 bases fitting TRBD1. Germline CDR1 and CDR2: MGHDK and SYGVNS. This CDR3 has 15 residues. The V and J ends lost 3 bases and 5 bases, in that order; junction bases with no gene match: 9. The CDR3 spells CASSEIDRGHNEQYF. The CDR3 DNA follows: TGTGCCAGCAGTGAGATCGACAGGGGTCATAACGAGCAGTACTTC.

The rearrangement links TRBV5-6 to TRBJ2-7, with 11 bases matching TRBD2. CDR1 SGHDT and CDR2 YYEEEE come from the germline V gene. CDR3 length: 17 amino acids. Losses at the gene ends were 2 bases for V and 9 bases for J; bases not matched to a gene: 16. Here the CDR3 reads CASSLFSGGGPQVGQYF. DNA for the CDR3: TGTGCCAGCAGCTTATTTAGCGGGGGGGGACCGCAAGTGGGGCAGTACTTC.

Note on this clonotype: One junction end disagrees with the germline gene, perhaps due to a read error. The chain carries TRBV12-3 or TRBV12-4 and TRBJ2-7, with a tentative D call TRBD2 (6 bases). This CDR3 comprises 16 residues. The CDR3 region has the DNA TGTGCCGGCAGTCCCCGGGGTAGCGGACTATCCTACGAGCAGTACTTC. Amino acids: CAGSPRGSGLSYEQYF.

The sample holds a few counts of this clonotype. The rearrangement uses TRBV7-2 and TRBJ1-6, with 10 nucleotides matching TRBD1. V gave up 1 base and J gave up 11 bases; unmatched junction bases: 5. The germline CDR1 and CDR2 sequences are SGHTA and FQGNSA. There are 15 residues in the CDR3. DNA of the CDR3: TGTGCCAGCAGCTTAGTAGCCGGACAGGGGGCACCCCTCCACTTT. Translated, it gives CASSLVAGQGAPLHF.

CDR3 loop: CASSPREQGEQYF. Written as DNA, the CDR3 is TGTGCCAGCTCACCACGCGAACAGGGCGAGCAGTACTTC. This chain links TRBV18 with TRBJ2-7; the D gene is possibly TRBD1 (6 bases). The CDR3 sequence is 13 residues long. Per germline, CDR1 KGHSH and CDR2 LQKENI. V gave up 1 base and J gave up 6 bases, with 10 bases separating them.

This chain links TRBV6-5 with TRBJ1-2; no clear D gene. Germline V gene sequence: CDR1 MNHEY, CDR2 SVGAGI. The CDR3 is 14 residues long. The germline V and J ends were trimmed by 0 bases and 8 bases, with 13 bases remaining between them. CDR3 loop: CASSYSSFFGGYTF. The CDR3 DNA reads TGTGCCAGCAGTTACTCGTCCTTCTTTGGAGGCTACACCTTC.